This T cell receptor (beta chain) was captured by sequencing in a study of blood T cell repertoires in COVID-19. As for the study in general: Acute and convalescent COVID-19 samples came from the United States, Italy and Spain. T cells, B-cell-depleted T cells, or PBMCs provided the cDNA or gDNA that served as material.

This table comes from immunoSEQ multiplex PCR, and its TCRdb copy is limited to in-frame clones, with some not included. The sample lists under 300,000 clones, about 85% occurring once. The CDR3 contains 11 residues. Trimming took 5 bases from V and 11 from J; bases not matched to a gene: 1. Participants spanned ages about 18 to 90 years and resided in some 22 US areas. Material for sequencing was PBMCs or T cells enriched from blood (not recorded which). The TCR sequence derives from a woman in her twenties or thirties with acute COVID-19. The genes are TRBV23-1 and TRBJ1-5, with 9 bases matching TRBD1. TRBV23-1 is classed as an ORF, of uncertain function. Here the CDR3 DNA reads TGCGCCAGCAGTGGGACAGGGACCCAGCATTTT. This translates into CASSGTGTQHF.